Included here is one T cell receptor (beta chain) sequence, with context. No antigen is known for it. Patients with a history of autoimmune disease or on systemic immunosuppression were excluded. The table came from immunoSEQ multiplex PCR; TCRdb's copy has only in-frame clones and leaves some out. The sample carries 14,000 to 15,000 clones, roughly 89% recorded once. This CDR3 has 12 residues. Trimming cost V 2 bases and J 6 bases, with 4 bases left between them. CDR1 and CDR2 from the germline V gene are MNHEY and SVGAGI. The source of the sample is a study of OX40 agonist ivuxolimab in advanced cancers. About the study: Participants, around 80% male, averaged approximately 65 years of age, ranging from 23 to 79.

Study results and caveats: There was clonal expansion of CD4+ and CD8+ blood T cells by week 6 at 0.1 to 3.0 mg/kg.

This receptor was taken from an adult with an advanced solid tumor such as melanoma, head and neck, liver or kidney cancer. The chain employs TRBV6-5 and TRBJ2-2; D unresolved. Here the sequenced sample was CD4+ or CD8+ T cells sorted from blood, taken in a trial of the OX40 agonist ivuxolimab. CDR3 nucleotides: TGTGCCAGCAGTTACGGGGCCGGGGAGCTGTTTTTT. It specifies CASSYGAGELFF.